Below are 6 T cell receptor beta chains sequenced from a single sample in a study of shared clonotypes between healthy human individuals. Produced via immunoSEQ multiplex PCR; TCRdb's table is partial and in-frame only. Of over a million clones detected, 75% to 85% appear once; the ten largest clones hold approximately 0.56%. Source material: memory CD4+ T cells from PBMCs. Subset given: CD45RA-negative fraction. These receptors all stem from a man between 18 and 29 years old in good health. Some clones in this sample may be carry-over from other donors' samples.

The V call is TRBV5-1, the J call TRBJ2-7; no firm D call. The germline V gene has CDR1 SGHRS and CDR2 YFSETQ. The CDR3 is 15 residues long. V gave up 4 bases and J gave up 0 bases, with 14 bases separating them. CDR3 in amino acids: CASSASALFSYEQYF. The CDR3 region has the DNA TGCGCCAGCAGCGCGTCGGCCCTCTTCTCCTACGAGCAGTACTTC.

CDR3 sequence reads: CASSQNTGAGQPQHF. Written as DNA, the CDR3 is TGTGCCAGCTCACAAAATACAGGGGCGGGGCAGCCCCAGCATTTT. The chain uses TRBV18 and TRBJ1-5; 7 positions match TRBD1. The CDR3 is made up of 15 amino acids. V lost 4 bases to trimming and J lost 7 bases; unmatched junction nucleotides: 10. The germline CDR1 and CDR2 sequences are KGHSH and LQKENI.

The genes are TRBV2 and TRBJ2-7, with 8 bases matching TRBD2. J lost 1 base, V lost 4 bases, and 6 bases had no gene match. The V gene's germline CDR1 is SNHLY and CDR2 FYNNEI. CDR3 length: 15 residues. The CDR3 nucleotides read TGTGCCAGCAGTGCAGCGGGAGTTAGGTCCTACGAGCAGTACTTC. Its translation is CASSAAGVRSYEQYF.

This clone has ten or more counts. Additional DNA sequences in this sample encode the identical CDR3. This chain links TRBV7-2 with TRBJ2-1; 8 nucleotides line up with TRBD2. Germline values: CDR1 SGHTA, CDR2 FQGNSA. This CDR3 has 15 residues. V lost 5 bases, J lost 5 bases, and 8 bases stayed unmatched. Written as DNA, the CDR3 is TGTGCCAGCAGCCTGGGGCTAGCGGGCAACAATGAGCAGTTCTTC. It codes for CASSLGLAGNNEQFF.

The J gene is TRBJ1-5, the V gene TRBV2, with a weak D call TRBD1 (6 bases). The ends were cut back, 7 bases at V and 4 bases at J, with 11 bases in the middle. The CDR3 loop spans 13 amino acids. Germline CDR1 reads SNHLY; CDR2 reads FYNNEI. CDR3 nucleotides: TGTGCCAGCACCGACAGGTCAAATCAGCCCCAGCATTTT. This translates into CASTDRSNQPQHF.

Comments on this clone: Additional DNA sequences in this sample encode the identical CDR3. The V call is TRBV25-1, the J call TRBJ1-1; D is unclear. The V gene lost 6 bases and the J gene lost 0 bases, with 8 bases spanning the gap. The CDR3 has 13 amino acids. Germline V CDR1 and CDR2: MGHDK, SYGVNS. The CDR3 sequence is CASRRTVNTEAFF. Here the CDR3 DNA reads TGTGCCAGCAGGAGGACTGTGAACACTGAAGCTTTCTTT.